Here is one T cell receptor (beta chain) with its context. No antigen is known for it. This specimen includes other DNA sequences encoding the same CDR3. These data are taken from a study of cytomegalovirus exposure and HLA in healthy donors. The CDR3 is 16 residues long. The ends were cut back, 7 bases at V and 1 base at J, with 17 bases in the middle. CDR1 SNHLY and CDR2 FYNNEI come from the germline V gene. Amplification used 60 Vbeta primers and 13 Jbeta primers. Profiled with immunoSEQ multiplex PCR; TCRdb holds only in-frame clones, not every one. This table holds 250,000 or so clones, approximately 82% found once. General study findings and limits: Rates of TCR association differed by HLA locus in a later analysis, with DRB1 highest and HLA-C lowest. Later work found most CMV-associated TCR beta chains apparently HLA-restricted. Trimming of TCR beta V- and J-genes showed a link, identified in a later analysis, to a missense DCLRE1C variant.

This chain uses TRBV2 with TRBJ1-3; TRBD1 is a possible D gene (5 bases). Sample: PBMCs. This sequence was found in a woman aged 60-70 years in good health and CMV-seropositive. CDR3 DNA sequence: TGTGCCAGCAATTTAGGGCCCCGGGGGTCTGGAAACACCATATATTTT. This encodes CASNLGPRGSGNTIYF.